Presented here are 25 T cell receptor beta chains from one specimen sequenced in a study of CD8+ T cells in alopecia areata. Isolated RNA was reverse transcribed into cDNA used as the sequencing template. Profiled with immunoSEQ multiplex PCR; TCRdb holds only in-frame clones, not every one. The table has roughly 170,000 clones, roughly 61% seen once. Documented treatment: oral pan-JAK inhibitor, 5-10 mg twice daily. Source: CD8+ T cells sorted from blood, taken at week 24, from a patient treated with tofacitinib. These receptors all stem from a human donor with alopecia areata.

This clone showed up just a few times. The V gene is TRBV20-1, the J gene TRBJ2-7; D ambiguous. CDR1 and CDR2 from the germline V gene are DFQATT and SNEGSKA (reference sequence). The CDR3 spans 11 residues. V was pared by 6 bases and J by 7 bases, with 13 bases between. For the CDR3, the DNA is TGCAGTGCCTTAGTCCTTGGGGAGCAGTACTTC. The encoded protein is CSALVLGEQYF.

The chain couples TRBV5-1 to TRBJ1-1, with D perhaps TRBD1 (5 bases). The CDR3 has 13 residues. Germline loops: CDR1 SGHRS, CDR2 YFSETQ. V shed 2 bases and J shed 7 bases, with 12 bases lying between them. CDR3 loop: CASSFGSGFEAFF. DNA of the CDR3: TGCGCCAGCAGCTTCGGGTCAGGGTTTGAAGCTTTCTTT.

This clone has a handful of counts. CDR3 loop: CASSPGTWQFF. The CDR3 DNA sequence: TGTGCCAGCAGTCCGGGGACTTGGCAGTTCTTC. The chain carries TRBV25-1 and TRBJ2-1, with a tentative D call TRBD2 (6 bases). Germline V lookup: CDR1 MGHDK, CDR2 SYGVNS. The CDR3 covers 11 residues. Trimming shortened V by 5 bases and J by 12 bases, and 11 bases separated the two germline ends.

The rearrangement uses TRBV30 and TRBJ1-1; D is possibly TRBD1 (5 bases). Germline V gene data show CDR1 as GTSNPN and CDR2 as SVGIG (reference sequence). CDR3 length: 13 residues. V lost 3 bases, J lost 2 bases, and 10 bases lay in between. CDR3 DNA: TGTGCCTGGAGCAAAGGGGATAACACTGAAGCTTTCTTT. Protein: CAWSKGDNTEAFF.

This chain uses TRBV10-3 with TRBJ2-3, with 8 bases fitting TRBD2. The V gene end was trimmed by 6 bases and the J gene end by 1 base; junction bases not matched to a gene: 12. The CDR3 is 17 residues long. CDR1 is ENHRY, CDR2 SYGVKD, per germline. The CDR3 sequence: CAISWGLVAQGTDTQYF. The CDR3 DNA reads as TGTGCCATCAGCTGGGGACTAGTAGCCCAGGGCACAGATACGCAGTATTTT.

The CDR3 region is CASSYKGSHEQYF. In DNA form, the CDR3 reads TGTGCCAGCAGTTATAAGGGTTCCCACGAGCAGTACTTC. This chain connects TRBV6-5 to TRBJ2-7, with unresolved D. With 3 bases removed from V and 5 bases from J, the gap between germline ends came to 11 bases. Germline lookup yields CDR1 MNHEY and CDR2 SVGAGI. The CDR3 is 13 amino acids.

With regard to this clone: Different DNA sequences within this sample yield the same CDR3. The chain is built from TRBV5-1 and TRBJ2-7, with 8 bases lining up with TRBD1. The J segment lost 3 bases and the V segment lost 2 bases, leaving 1 base of the junction unmatched. Germline V gene lookup returns CDR1 SGHRS and CDR2 YFSETQ. This CDR3 contains 13 residues. CDR3 nucleotides: TGCGCCAGCAGCTTTGACAGGGGCTACGAGCAGTACTTC. Residues: CASSFDRGYEQYF.

The gene calls are TRBV23-1 and TRBJ1-4; D unresolved. TRBV23-1 is given ORF status, its function remaining uncertain. The V end lost 0 bases, the J end lost 0 bases, and 8 bases lay between the germline ends. CDR3 length: 16 residues. The CDR3 nucleotides read TGCGCCAGCAGTCAATCACAGAGAACAACTAATGAAAAACTGTTTTTT. The encoded protein is CASSQSQRTTNEKLFF.

V gene TRBV27 combines with J gene TRBJ2-5; the D gene is possibly TRBD1 (5 bases). V gave up 4 bases and J gave up 4 bases, with 10 bases separating them. Germline V gene data show CDR1 as MNHEY and CDR2 as SMNVEV (reference sequence). The CDR3 has 13 amino acids. For the CDR3, the DNA is TGTGCCAGCAGTTGGCAGGGTTCAGAGACCCAGTACTTC. Its translation: CASSWQGSETQYF.

This clone came up once. The chain uses TRBV23-1 and TRBJ1-4; 12 bases match TRBD1. TRBV23-1 is marked as an open reading frame, function uncertain. J gave up 2 bases and V 4 bases, and 5 bases lay outside the gene matches. CDR3 length: 17 amino acids. Written as DNA, the CDR3 is TGCGCCAGCAGTCCCCCGGGACAGGGGGCGACTAATGAAAAACTGTTTTTT. This encodes CASSPPGQGATNEKLFF.

This clone has more than one count but fewer than ten. Other nucleotide sequences in the sample specify the same CDR3. The chain couples TRBV29-1 to TRBJ2-1, with D possibly being TRBD2 (6 bases). Germline V gives CDR1 SQVTM, CDR2 ANQGSEA. The CDR3 spans 11 residues. Between the trimmed V and J ends, which lost 1 base and 10 bases, there was a span of 8 bases. Here the CDR3 reads CSVEGRGEQFF. The CDR3 region has the DNA TGCAGCGTTGAAGGGAGGGGCGAGCAGTTCTTC.

This clone occurred a few times. This chain connects TRBV29-1 to TRBJ1-2, with 8 bases aligning to TRBD1. Germline V gene lookup returns CDR1 SQVTM and CDR2 ANQGSEA. After removal of 4 bases from V and 6 bases from J, the junction contained 4 bases not matched to a gene. The CDR3 extends over 12 amino acids. CDR3 coding DNA: TGCAGCGTTGTGGACAGGGAGAATGGCTACACCTTC. Translated, it gives CSVVDRENGYTF.

The count of this clone is one. The J gene is TRBJ2-1, the V gene TRBV27; 10 bases are a match to TRBD2. The length of the CDR3 is 20 residues. J gave up 2 bases and V 3 bases, and 16 bases lay outside the gene matches. Germline V lookup: CDR1 MNHEY, CDR2 SMNVEV (reference sequence). The CDR3 DNA reads TGTGCCAGCAGTTTCACGACTAGCGGGTTTGGGGGGGCGGCCTACAATGAGCAGTTCTTC. Translation gives CASSFTTSGFGGAAYNEQFF.

The V gene is TRBV27, the J gene TRBJ2-1; TRBD1 agrees at 7 bases. Looked up from germline, CDR1 is MNHEY and CDR2 is SMNVEV (reference sequence). The V and J ends lost 2 bases and 5 bases, in that order; junction bases with no gene match: 0. The CDR3 consists of 13 residues. For the CDR3, the DNA is TGTGCCAGCAGTTTAACAGGGGACAATGAGCAGTTCTTC. The encoded protein is CASSLTGDNEQFF.

This clone has just a few counts. CDR3: CASSSDTFSYNEQFF. CDR3 DNA: TGTGCCAGCAGCTCCGACACCTTCTCCTACAATGAGCAGTTCTTC. The gene calls are TRBV13 and TRBJ2-1; unclear D gene. There are 15 residues in the CDR3. V was cut by 4 bases and J by 0 bases, with 10 bases left in between. CDR1 is PRHDT and CDR2 is FYEKMQ in the germline V gene (reference sequence).

The gene calls are TRBV9 and TRBJ2-1; a weak D match, TRBD1 (6 bases). CDR1 is SGDLS, CDR2 YYNGEE, per germline. V was pared by 0 bases and J by 10 bases, with 11 bases between. This CDR3 spans 13 amino acids. The CDR3 DNA sequence: TGTGCCAGCAGCGTAGATTCCGGGACAGAGCAGTTCTTC. It is translated as CASSVDSGTEQFF.

This clone was detected a few times. The chain couples TRBV7-9 to TRBJ2-2, with D uncertain. This CDR3 region has 15 residues. The V gene's germline CDR1 is SEHNR and CDR2 FQNEAQ (reference sequence). Trimming stripped 3 bases from V and 1 base from J, with 9 bases between. CDR3 in amino acids: CASSLTQWNTGELFF. The CDR3 DNA reads TGTGCCAGCAGCTTGACACAGTGGAACACCGGGGAGCTGTTTTTT.

The chain combines TRBV30 with TRBJ1-2; tentative D call: TRBD1 (5 bases). Germline V gives CDR1 GTSNPN, CDR2 SVGIG (reference sequence). Trimming shortened V by 8 bases and J by 2 bases, and 15 bases separated the two germline ends. The CDR3 is 13 amino acids. The CDR3 DNA is TGTGCCGGGGAGGCTGGGGGAAACTATGGCTACACCTTC. It codes for CAGEAGGNYGYTF. The complete variable domain, with remaining parts taken from reference TRBV30 and TRBJ1-2, reads SQTIHQWPATLVQPVGSPLSLECTVEGTSNPNLYWYRQAAGRGLQLLFYSVGIGQISSEVPQNLSASRPQDRQFILSSKKLLLSDSGFYLCAGEAGGNYGYTFGSGTRLTVV.

The chain uses TRBV15 and TRBJ2-3; D is unresolved. Per the germline V gene, CDR1 is LNHNV and CDR2 is YYDKDF (reference sequence). Trimming pared 5 bases from V and 4 bases from J, leaving 19 bases between. CDR3 length equals 16 residues. CDR3 sequence (DNA): TGTGCCACCAGCCCCCAACGGAGACTCATCCCAGATACGCAGTATTTT. Protein: CATSPQRRLIPDTQYF. Full variable domain (missing parts from reference TRBV15 and TRBJ2-3): DAMVIQNPRYQVTQFGKPVTLSCSQTLNHNVMYWYQQKSSQAPKLLFHYYDKDFNNEADTPDNFQSRRPNTSFCFLDIRSPGLGDTAMYLCATSPQRRLIPDTQYFGPGTRLTVL.

Only a few counts were recorded for this clone. The chain has TRBV11-2 and TRBJ2-1; 9 nucleotides agree with TRBD1. CDR1 and CDR2 from the germline V gene are SGHAT and FQNNGV. The V gene end was trimmed by 5 bases and the J gene end by 5 bases; junction bases not matched to a gene: 7. The CDR3 spans 15 residues. Here the CDR3 reads CASSEYRGRDNEQFF. The CDR3 nucleotides are TGTGCCAGCAGCGAATACAGGGGGCGGGACAATGAGCAGTTCTTC.

V usage is TRBV7-9 and J usage is TRBJ2-1; D is unclear. The CDR3 runs 14 residues. V lost 0 bases and J lost 6, with 9 bases in between. CDR1 is SEHNR, CDR2 FQNEAQ, per germline (reference sequence). CDR3 in amino acids: CASSLADSGNEQFF. Here the CDR3 DNA reads TGTGCCAGCAGCTTAGCGGATTCGGGCAATGAGCAGTTCTTC.

The chain has TRBV27 and TRBJ2-2; D is possibly TRBD2 (5 bases). V was pared by 5 bases and J by 4 bases, with 20 bases between. The germline V gene encodes CDR1 MNHEY and CDR2 SMNVEV (reference sequence). The CDR3 length is 17 residues. The CDR3 DNA is TGTGCCAGCAGTCCTGGACGGACTGGCGCGATCACCGGGGAGCTGTTTTTT. Protein product: CASSPGRTGAITGELFF.

This clone was counted a few times. J is TRBJ2-2 and V is TRBV9; D is possibly TRBD2 (6 bases). There are 15 residues in the CDR3. In germline, CDR1 is SGDLS, CDR2 YYNGEE. V was pared by 1 base and J by 1 base, with 8 bases between. CDR3 region: CASSVWGGNTGELFF. CDR3 sequence (DNA): TGTGCCAGCAGCGTATGGGGAGGGAACACCGGGGAGCTGTTTTTT.

The V call is TRBV7-9, the J call TRBJ1-1, with D maybe TRBD1 (5 bases). Germline lookup yields CDR1 SEHNR and CDR2 FQNEAQ (reference sequence). V lost 6 bases and J 1 base, leaving 12 bases between the germline ends. This CDR3 is 14 amino acids long. As DNA, the CDR3 is TGTGCCAGCAGATCAGCCGGGGGGAACACTGAAGCTTTCTTT. It is translated as CASRSAGGNTEAFF.

The V gene is TRBV6-1, the J gene TRBJ1-6, with TRBD1 as a possible D gene (5 bases). The CDR3 consists of 14 residues. Germline lookup yields CDR1 MNHNS and CDR2 SASEGT. Trimming left V 2 bases short and J 7 bases short, with 9 bases between. The CDR3 region has the DNA TGTGCCAGCAGTGAATCAACAGGAAATTCACCCCTCCACTTT. Protein: CASSESTGNSPLHF.